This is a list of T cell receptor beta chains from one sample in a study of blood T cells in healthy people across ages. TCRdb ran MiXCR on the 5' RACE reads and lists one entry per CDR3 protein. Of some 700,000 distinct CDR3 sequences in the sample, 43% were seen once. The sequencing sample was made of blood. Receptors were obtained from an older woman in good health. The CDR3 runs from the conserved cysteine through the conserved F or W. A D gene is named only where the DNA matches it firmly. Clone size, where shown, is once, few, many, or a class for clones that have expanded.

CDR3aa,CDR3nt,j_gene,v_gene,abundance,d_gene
CASSLDWQEQFF,TGTGCCAGCAGCTTAGATTGGCAGGAGCAGTTCTTC,TRBJ2-1,TRBV7-3,NA,NA
CASSLASWAHGGLAQGSGHNKRFF,TGTGCCAGCAGCTTAGCTAGTTGGGCACATGGTGGCTTAGCTCAAGGATCAGGGCACAATAAGCGGTTCTTC,TRBJ2-1,TRBV7-6,once,NA
CASSLAGGRHEQYF,TGTGCCAGCTCTCTAGCGGGGGGCCGCCACGAGCAGTACTTC,TRBJ2-7,TRBV18,NA,TRBD2
CSVVRGGSTDTQYF,TGCAGCGTCGTTAGGGGGGGAAGCACAGATACGCAGTATTTT,TRBJ2-3,TRBV29-1,few,NA
CSARDATLNTEAFF,TGCAGTGCTAGAGACGCCACCCTGAACACTGAAGCTTTCTTT,TRBJ1-1,TRBV20-1,NA,NA
CASSALGGAGHNEQFF,TGTGCTAGCAGCGCTTTAGGCGGCGCGGGTCACAATGAGCAGTTCTTC,TRBJ2-1,TRBV7-7,NA,NA
CASSERHNQETQYF,TGTGCCAGCAGTGAACGGCACAACCAAGAGACCCAGTACTTC,TRBJ2-5,TRBV6-1,NA,NA
CASSEGPNEQFF,TGTGCCAGCAGTGAGGGCCCGAATGAGCAGTTCTTC,TRBJ2-1,TRBV9,many,NA
CASKGGGYTEAFF,TGTGCCAGCAAGGGCGGTGGTTACACTGAAGCTTTCTTT,TRBJ1-1,TRBV6-5,NA,NA
CSARDARSSYNEQFF,TGCAGTGCTAGAGATGCCCGGAGCTCCTACAATGAGCAGTTCTTC,TRBJ2-1,TRBV20-1,NA,NA
CASRQGGIYEQYF,TGTGCCAGCAGACAGGGAGGTATCTACGAGCAGTACTTC,TRBJ2-7,TRBV25-1,NA,NA
CASSSPASRDEQYF,TGTGCCAGCAGCTCCCCGGCCAGCCGGGACGAGCAGTACTTC,TRBJ2-7,TRBV13,NA,NA
CASSRRDGETQYF,TGTGCCAGCAGCCGCCGGGATGGAGAGACCCAGTACTTC,TRBJ2-5,TRBV11-1,NA,NA
CASSLDQLAGNYNEQFF,TGTGCCAGCAGTTTAGACCAACTAGCGGGGAACTACAATGAGCAGTTCTTC,TRBJ2-1,TRBV28,NA,TRBD2
CASSVEDSGGLLAKNIQYF,TGTGCCAGCAGCGTAGAGGATAGCGGGGGACTTCTAGCCAAAAACATTCAGTACTTC,TRBJ2-4,TRBV9,few,TRBD2
CASTPGGTLLNTGELFF,TGTGCCAGCACCCCTGGGGGGACACTCCTCAACACCGGGGAGCTGTTTTTT,TRBJ2-2,TRBV12-3/TRBV12-4,NA,NA
CASSPQREIYEQYF,TGTGCCAGCTCACCACAGCGGGAGATCTACGAGCAGTACTTC,TRBJ2-7,TRBV18,few,TRBD2
CASSQDQGAQGETQYF,TGCGCCAGCAGCCAAGACCAAGGGGCACAGGGGGAGACCCAGTACTTC,TRBJ2-5,TRBV4-3,NA,TRBD1
CASRGLAGISHEQYF,TGTGCCAGCAGGGGACTAGCGGGAATCTCCCACGAGCAGTACTTC,TRBJ2-7,TRBV7-2,NA,TRBD2
CASSYGNRGYYQTQPQHF,TGTGCCAGCAGTTACGGGAACAGGGGGTACTATCAAACCCAGCCCCAGCATTTT,TRBJ1-5,TRBV6-5,NA,TRBD1
CASSPAGRPGDEQFF,TGTGCCAGCAGTCCAGCGGGGCGCCCAGGAGATGAGCAGTTCTTC,TRBJ2-1,TRBV6-6,NA,TRBD2
CASSYEGWAGNQPQHF,TGTGCCAGCAGTTACGAGGGGTGGGCGGGCAATCAGCCCCAGCATTTT,TRBJ1-5,TRBV6-6,NA,NA
CSANVAGGNEQYF,TGCAGTGCCAACGTAGCGGGGGGGAATGAGCAGTACTTC,TRBJ2-7,TRBV20-1,NA,TRBD2
CASSPATGPRSYNEQFF,TGTGCCAGCTCACCAGCGACAGGGCCCCGCTCCTACAATGAGCAGTTCTTC,TRBJ2-1,TRBV18,NA,TRBD1
CASCKRGGEQYF,TGTGCCTCCTGTAAAAGGGGTGGCGAGCAGTACTTC,TRBJ2-7,TRBV6-5,few,NA
CSALGHYNEQFF,TGCAGTGCTCTAGGTCACTACAATGAGCAGTTCTTC,TRBJ2-1,TRBV20-1,NA,NA
CASTITADEQFF,TGTGCCAGCACTATTACAGCGGATGAGCAGTTCTTC,TRBJ2-1,TRBV6-6,NA,NA
CVSSSVAGWDNEQFF,TGTGTCAGCAGCTCCGTAGCGGGGTGGGACAATGAGCAGTTCTTC,TRBJ2-1,TRBV7-2,NA,TRBD2
CASAIAEEQYF,TGTGCCAGCGCCATAGCAGAAGAGCAGTACTTC,TRBJ2-4,TRBV2,NA,NA
CSASPQAGEKLFF,TGCAGTGCTAGCCCGCAGGCCGGGGAAAAACTGTTTTTT,TRBJ1-4,TRBV20-1,many,NA
CASSDQGPVRGIYEQYF,TGTGCCAGCAGTGATCAGGGCCCAGTAAGGGGGATCTACGAGCAGTACTTC,TRBJ2-7,TRBV6-1,NA,NA
CASSVELSDTQYF,TGCGCCAGCAGCGTGGAGCTATCGGATACGCAGTATTTT,TRBJ2-3,TRBV5-1,NA,NA
CAGSGTGRDDTQYF,TGTGCCGGCTCCGGGACAGGGAGGGACGATACGCAGTATTTT,TRBJ2-3,TRBV5-6,few,TRBD1
CASSQTSGNNEQFF,TGTGCCAGCAGCCAAACTAGCGGGAACAATGAGCAGTTCTTC,TRBJ2-1,TRBV18,many,TRBD2
CASSYLGGQQETQYF,TGTGCCAGCAGCTACCTCGGGGGGCAGCAAGAGACCCAGTACTTC,TRBJ2-5,TRBV7-3,NA,NA
CAISEFDTAVGYGYTF,TGTGCCATCAGTGAGTTTGACACAGCCGTCGGCTATGGCTACACCTTC,TRBJ1-2,TRBV10-3,NA,NA
CSARWADRSYNEQFF,TGCAGTGCTAGATGGGCAGACCGCTCCTACAATGAGCAGTTCTTC,TRBJ2-1,TRBV20-1,few,NA
CASSFGTGVGTQYF,TGTGCCAGCAGTTTCGGGACAGGGGTGGGTACGCAGTATTTT,TRBJ2-3,TRBV28,NA,TRBD1
CASSQDRRRTYEQYF,TGCGCCAGCAGCCAAGACCGACGACGGACCTACGAGCAGTACTTC,TRBJ2-7,TRBV4-1,many,NA
CAVSPRDGSSAQYF,TGTGCCGTCTCCCCCAGGGACGGTTCCTCGGCCCAGTACTTC,TRBJ2-7,TRBV10-3,NA,NA
CASSLGDYEQYF,TGCGCCAGCAGCTTAGGGGACTACGAGCAGTACTTC,TRBJ2-7,TRBV5-1,many,NA
CASSSPGTGDWYGGYTF,TGTGCCAGCAGTTCACCCGGGACAGGGGATTGGTACGGTGGCTACACCTTC,TRBJ1-2,TRBV28,few,TRBD1
CATSRDRLPSTGELFF,TGTGCCACCAGCAGAGATAGACTACCGAGCACCGGGGAGCTGTTTTTT,TRBJ2-2,TRBV15,NA,NA
CASSLGYLGEQFF,TGTGCCAGCAGTTTAGGTTACCTAGGGGAGCAGTTCTTC,TRBJ2-1,TRBV27,few,NA
CSASGQTNYGYTF,TGCAGTGCTTCGGGACAGACTAACTATGGCTACACCTTC,TRBJ1-2,TRBV20-1,NA,TRBD1
CASSSIGTGGGEQYF,TGTGCCAGCAGTTCGATAGGGACAGGGGGCGGGGAGCAGTACTTC,TRBJ2-7,TRBV6-6,few,TRBD1
CASSPNVDSTDTQYF,TGTGCCAGCTCACCAAATGTCGACAGCACAGATACGCAGTATTTT,TRBJ2-3,TRBV18,once,NA
CASSLSVVMNTEAFF,TGTGCCAGCAGTTTGAGTGTAGTCATGAACACTGAAGCTTTCTTT,TRBJ1-1,TRBV28,NA,NA
CASSPVGDSTGELFF,TGTGCCAGCAGTCCCGTTGGGGACTCCACCGGGGAGCTGTTTTTT,TRBJ2-2,TRBV12-3/TRBV12-4,few,NA
CASSTTRKGNEQFF,TGTGCCAGCAGTACAACTAGAAAGGGCAATGAGCAGTTCTTC,TRBJ2-1,TRBV27,NA,NA
CASSETSGRGETQYF,TGTGCCAGCAGTGAGACTAGCGGGAGGGGAGAGACCCAGTACTTC,TRBJ2-5,TRBV28,NA,TRBD2
CASNSGGAALSYEQYF,TGTGCCAGCAACTCCGGGGGGGCGGCTCTCTCCTACGAGCAGTACTTC,TRBJ2-7,TRBV7-9,NA,TRBD2
CSATFYGTGGGETQYF,TGCAGTGCTACTTTTTACGGGACAGGGGGCGGAGAGACCCAGTACTTC,TRBJ2-5,TRBV20-1,NA,TRBD1
CASRAGQPGVDTQYF,TGTGCCAGCAGGGCGGGACAGCCTGGGGTAGATACGCAGTATTTT,TRBJ2-3,TRBV2,NA,NA
CSALPGAGETQYF,TGCAGTGCCCTACCAGGGGCGGGAGAGACCCAGTACTTC,TRBJ2-5,TRBV20-1,NA,NA
CASSFFSHRGGSYNEQFF,TGTGCCAGCAGCTTCTTCTCCCACCGGGGGGGCTCTTACAATGAGCAGTTCTTC,TRBJ2-1,TRBV7-9,few,TRBD2